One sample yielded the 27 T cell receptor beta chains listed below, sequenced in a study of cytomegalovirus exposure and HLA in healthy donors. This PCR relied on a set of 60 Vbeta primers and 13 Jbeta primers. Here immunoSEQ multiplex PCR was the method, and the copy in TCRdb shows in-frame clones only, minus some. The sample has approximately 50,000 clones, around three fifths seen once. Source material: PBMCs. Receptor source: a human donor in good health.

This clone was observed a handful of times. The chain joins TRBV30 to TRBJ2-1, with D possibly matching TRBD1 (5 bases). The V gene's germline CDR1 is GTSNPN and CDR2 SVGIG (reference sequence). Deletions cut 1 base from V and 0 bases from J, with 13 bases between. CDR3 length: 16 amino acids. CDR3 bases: TGTGCCTGGAGTGCAACTCAGGGTCGCTCCTACAATGAGCAGTTCTTC. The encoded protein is CAWSATQGRSYNEQFF.

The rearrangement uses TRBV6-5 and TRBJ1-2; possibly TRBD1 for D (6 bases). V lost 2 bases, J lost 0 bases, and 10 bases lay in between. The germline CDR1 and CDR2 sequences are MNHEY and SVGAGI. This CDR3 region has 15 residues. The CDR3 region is CASSYRTEPNYGYTF. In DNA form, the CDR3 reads TGTGCCAGCAGTTACCGGACAGAACCTAACTATGGCTACACCTTC.

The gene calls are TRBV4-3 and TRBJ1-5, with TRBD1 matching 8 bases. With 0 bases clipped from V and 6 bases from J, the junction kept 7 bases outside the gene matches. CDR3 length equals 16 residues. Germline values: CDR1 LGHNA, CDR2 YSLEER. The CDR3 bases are TGCGCCAGCAGCCAAGATCGGACAGGGAGGGTTCAGCCCCAGCATTTT. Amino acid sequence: CASSQDRTGRVQPQHF.

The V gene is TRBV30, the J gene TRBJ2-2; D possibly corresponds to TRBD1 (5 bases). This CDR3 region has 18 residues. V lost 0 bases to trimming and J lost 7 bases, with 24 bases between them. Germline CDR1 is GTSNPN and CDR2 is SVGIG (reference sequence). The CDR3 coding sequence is TGTGCCTGGAGTGTGTCTTGGACACCCCGGCAAGGTGTCGGGGAGCTGTTTTTT. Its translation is CAWSVSWTPRQGVGELFF.

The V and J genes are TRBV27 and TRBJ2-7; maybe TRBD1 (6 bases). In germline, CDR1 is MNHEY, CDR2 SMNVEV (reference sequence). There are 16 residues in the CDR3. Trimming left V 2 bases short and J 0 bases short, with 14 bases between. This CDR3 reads CASSLAGTPSSYEQYF. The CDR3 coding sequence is TGTGCCAGCAGTTTAGCCGGGACACCGAGCTCCTACGAGCAGTACTTC.

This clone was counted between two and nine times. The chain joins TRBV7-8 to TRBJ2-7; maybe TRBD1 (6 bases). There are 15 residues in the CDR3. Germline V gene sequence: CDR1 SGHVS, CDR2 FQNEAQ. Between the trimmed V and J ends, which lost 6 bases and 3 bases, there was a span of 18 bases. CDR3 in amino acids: CASRHRDTNSYEQYF. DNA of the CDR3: TGTGCCAGCAGACACCGGGACACCAATAGCTACGAGCAGTACTTC.

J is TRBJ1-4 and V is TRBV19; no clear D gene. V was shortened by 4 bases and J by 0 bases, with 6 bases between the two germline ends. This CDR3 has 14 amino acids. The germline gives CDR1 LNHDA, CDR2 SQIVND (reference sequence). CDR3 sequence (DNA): TGTGCCAGTAGTACCGCAGCAACTAATGAAAAACTGTTTTTT. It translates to CASSTAATNEKLFF.

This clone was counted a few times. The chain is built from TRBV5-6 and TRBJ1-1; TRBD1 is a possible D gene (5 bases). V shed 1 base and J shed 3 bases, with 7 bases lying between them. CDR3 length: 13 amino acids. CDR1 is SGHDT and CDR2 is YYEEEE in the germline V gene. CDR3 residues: CASSLLGDTEAFF. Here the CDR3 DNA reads TGTGCCAGCAGCTTGCTAGGGGACACTGAAGCTTTCTTT.

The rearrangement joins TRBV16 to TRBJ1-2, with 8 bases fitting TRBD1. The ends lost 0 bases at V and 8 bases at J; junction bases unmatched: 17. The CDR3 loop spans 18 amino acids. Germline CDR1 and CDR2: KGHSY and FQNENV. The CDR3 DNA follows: TGTGCCAGCAGCCAATCTTTTCCAGGGGGCGCGGCCCTGCTGGGCTACACCTTC. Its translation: CASSQSFPGGAALLGYTF.

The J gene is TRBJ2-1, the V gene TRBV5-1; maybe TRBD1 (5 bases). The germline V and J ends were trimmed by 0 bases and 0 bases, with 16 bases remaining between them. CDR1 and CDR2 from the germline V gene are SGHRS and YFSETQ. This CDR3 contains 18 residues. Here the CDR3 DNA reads TGCGCCAGCAGCTTGGTTAAAATCGCCAGGGACTCCTACAATGAGCAGTTCTTC. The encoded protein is CASSLVKIARDSYNEQFF.

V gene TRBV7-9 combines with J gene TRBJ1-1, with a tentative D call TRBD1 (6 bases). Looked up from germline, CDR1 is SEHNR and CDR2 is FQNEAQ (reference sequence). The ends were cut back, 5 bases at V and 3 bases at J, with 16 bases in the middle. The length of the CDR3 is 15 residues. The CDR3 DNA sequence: TGTGCCAGCAGCCCTAGGGGGTTTTTCGACACTGAAGCTTTCTTT. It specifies CASSPRGFFDTEAFF.

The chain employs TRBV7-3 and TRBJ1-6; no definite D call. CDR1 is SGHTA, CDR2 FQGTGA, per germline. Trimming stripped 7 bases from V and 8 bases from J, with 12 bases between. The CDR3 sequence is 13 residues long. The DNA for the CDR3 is TGTGCCAGCACCGCAAGTAGCGATTCACCCCTCCACTTT. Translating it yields CASTASSDSPLHF.

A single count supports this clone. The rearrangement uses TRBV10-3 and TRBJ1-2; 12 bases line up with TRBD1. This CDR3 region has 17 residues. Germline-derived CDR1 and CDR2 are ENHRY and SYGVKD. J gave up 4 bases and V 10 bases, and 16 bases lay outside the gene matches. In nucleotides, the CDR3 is TGTGCCAGCAGGGACGGGACAGGGGGCGAACCGACCTATGGCTACACCTTC. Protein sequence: CASRDGTGGEPTYGYTF.

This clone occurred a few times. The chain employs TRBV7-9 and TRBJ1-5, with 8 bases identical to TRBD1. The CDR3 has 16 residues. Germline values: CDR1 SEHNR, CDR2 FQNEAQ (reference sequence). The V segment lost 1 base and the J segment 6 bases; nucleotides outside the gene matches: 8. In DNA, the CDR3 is TGTGCCAGCAGCTTAGGCGACCAGGGGGCAGGTCAGCCCCAGCATTTT. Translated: CASSLGDQGAGQPQHF. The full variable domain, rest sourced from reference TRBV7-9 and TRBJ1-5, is DTGVSQNPRHKITKRGQNVTFRCDPISEHNRLYWYRQTLGQGPEFLTYFQNEAQLEKSRLLSDRFSAERPKGSFSTLEIQRTEQGDSAMYLCASSLGDQGAGQPQHFGDGTRLSIL.

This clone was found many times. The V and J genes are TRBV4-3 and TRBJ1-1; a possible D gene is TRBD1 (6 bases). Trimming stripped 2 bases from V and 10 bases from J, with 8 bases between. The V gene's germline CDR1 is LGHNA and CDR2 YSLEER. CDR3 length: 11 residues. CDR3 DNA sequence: TGCGCCAGCAGCCAACAGGGGAGAGCTTTCTTT. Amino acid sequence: CASSQQGRAFF.

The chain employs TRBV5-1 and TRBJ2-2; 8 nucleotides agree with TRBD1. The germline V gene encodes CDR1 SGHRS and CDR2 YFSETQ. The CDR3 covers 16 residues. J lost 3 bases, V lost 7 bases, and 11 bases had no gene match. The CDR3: CASAQQGGSYTGELFF. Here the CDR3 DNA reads TGCGCCAGCGCACAACAGGGGGGCTCTTACACCGGGGAGCTGTTTTTT.

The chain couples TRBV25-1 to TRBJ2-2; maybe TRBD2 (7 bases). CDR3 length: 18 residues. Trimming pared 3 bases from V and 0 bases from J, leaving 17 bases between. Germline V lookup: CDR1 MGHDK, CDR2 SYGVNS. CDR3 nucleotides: TGTGCCAGCAGTGATTGGGGCAGGGGACTATCGAACACCGGGGAGCTGTTTTTT. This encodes CASSDWGRGLSNTGELFF.

CDR3 loop: CASSRRQGDTGELFF. CDR3 sequence (DNA): TGTGCCAGCAGCCGTCGACAGGGTGATACCGGGGAGCTGTTTTTT. This chain uses TRBV5-6 with TRBJ2-2; 7 nucleotides agree with TRBD1. CDR1 is SGHDT and CDR2 is YYEEEE in the germline V gene. Losses at the gene ends were 4 bases for V and 5 bases for J; bases not matched to a gene: 8. The CDR3 is made up of 15 amino acids.

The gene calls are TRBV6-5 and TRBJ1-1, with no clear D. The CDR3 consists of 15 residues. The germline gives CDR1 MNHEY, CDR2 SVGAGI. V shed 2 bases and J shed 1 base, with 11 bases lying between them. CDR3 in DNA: TGTGCCAGCAGTTACAACGTCGGGGAGAACACTGAAGCTTTCTTT. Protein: CASSYNVGENTEAFF.

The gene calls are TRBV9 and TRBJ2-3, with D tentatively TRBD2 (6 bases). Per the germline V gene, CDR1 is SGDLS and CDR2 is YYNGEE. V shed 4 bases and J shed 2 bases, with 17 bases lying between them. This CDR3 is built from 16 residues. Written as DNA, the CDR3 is TGTGCCAGCAGCCTCCGGAGTAGCGGACACACAGATACGCAGTATTTT. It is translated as CASSLRSSGHTDTQYF. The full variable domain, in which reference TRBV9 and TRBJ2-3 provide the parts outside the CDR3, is DSGVTQTPKHLITATGQRVTLRCSPRSGDLSVYWYQQSLDQGLQFLIQYYNGEERAKGNILERFSAQQFPDLHSELNLSSLELGDSALYFCASSLRSSGHTDTQYFGPGTRLTVL.

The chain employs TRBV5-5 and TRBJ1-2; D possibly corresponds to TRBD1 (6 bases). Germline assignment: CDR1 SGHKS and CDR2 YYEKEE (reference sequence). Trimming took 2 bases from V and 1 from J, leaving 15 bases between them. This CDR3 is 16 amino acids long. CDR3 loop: CASSFEPQGRNYGYTF. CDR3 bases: TGTGCCAGCAGCTTTGAACCCCAGGGGCGTAACTATGGCTACACCTTC.

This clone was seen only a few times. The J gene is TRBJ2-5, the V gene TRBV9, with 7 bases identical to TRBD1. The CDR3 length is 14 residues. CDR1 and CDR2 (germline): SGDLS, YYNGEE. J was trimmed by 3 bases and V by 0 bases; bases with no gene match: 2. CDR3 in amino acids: CASSVDGQEETQYF. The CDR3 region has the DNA TGTGCCAGCAGCGTAGACGGACAGGAAGAGACCCAGTACTTC.

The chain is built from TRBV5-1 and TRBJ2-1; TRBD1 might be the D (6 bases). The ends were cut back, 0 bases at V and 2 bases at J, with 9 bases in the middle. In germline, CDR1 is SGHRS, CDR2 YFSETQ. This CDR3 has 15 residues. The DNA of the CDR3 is TGCGCCAGCAGCTTGGGGGGACAAACCTACAATGAGCAGTTCTTC. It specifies CASSLGGQTYNEQFF.

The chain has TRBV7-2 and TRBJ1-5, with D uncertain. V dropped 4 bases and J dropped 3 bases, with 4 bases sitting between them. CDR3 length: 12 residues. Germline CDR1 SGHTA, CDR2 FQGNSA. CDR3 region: CASSSFNQPQHF. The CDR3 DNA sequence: TGTGCCAGCAGCTCCTTCAATCAGCCCCAGCATTTT.

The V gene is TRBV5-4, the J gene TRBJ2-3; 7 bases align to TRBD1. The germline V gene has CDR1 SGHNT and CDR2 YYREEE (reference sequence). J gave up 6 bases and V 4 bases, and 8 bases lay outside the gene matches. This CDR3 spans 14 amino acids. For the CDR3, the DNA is TGTGCCAGCAGCACGAAAACAGGGGAGGATACGCAGTATTTT. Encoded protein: CASSTKTGEDTQYF.

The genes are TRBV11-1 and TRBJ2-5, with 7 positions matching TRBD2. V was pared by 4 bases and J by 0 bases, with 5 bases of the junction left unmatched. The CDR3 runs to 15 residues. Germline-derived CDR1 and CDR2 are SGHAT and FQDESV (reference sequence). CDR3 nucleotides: TGTGCCAGCAGCTCTCTCGGGGGGTACCAAGAGACCCAGTACTTC. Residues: CASSSLGGYQETQYF.

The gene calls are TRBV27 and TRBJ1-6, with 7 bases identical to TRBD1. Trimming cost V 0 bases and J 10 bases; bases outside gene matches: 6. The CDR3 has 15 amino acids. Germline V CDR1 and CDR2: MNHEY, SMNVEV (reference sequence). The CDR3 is CASSLSVRGVSPLHF. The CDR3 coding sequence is TGTGCCAGCAGTTTATCGGTCAGGGGGGTCTCACCCCTCCACTTT.